This T cell receptor (beta chain) comes out of a study of blood T cells in healthy people across ages. Study details: About one barcoded beta molecule per two T cells came from capture by template switching. Study results and caveats: Significant beta diversity loss was already apparent by age roughly 44, declining roughly linearly.

Germline lookup yields CDR1 ENHRY and CDR2 SYGVKD. This CDR3 has 13 residues. The trim removed 10 bases at V and 3 bases at J, leaving 3 bases unmatched. With each sample, at least 5 micrograms of total RNA were extracted. Alongside a J-beta primer mix, a sample-barcoded 5' primer served in a second PCR lasting about 7 to 11 cycles. TCRdb processed the 5' RACE reads anew with MiXCR; each CDR3 protein has one entry. This sample has some 800,000 distinct CDR3 sequences, with 40% to 50% found just once. Worth noting for this clonotype: As yet, its antigen is unknown.

This receptor was taken from a man between 60 and 75 years old in good health. Sequencing used blood. The chain joins TRBV10-3 to TRBJ2-1; the match to TRBD1 covers 10 bases. CDR3 loop: CATGTGDYNEQFF. The CDR3 nucleotides read TGTGCCACCGGGACAGGGGACTACAATGAGCAGTTCTTC.